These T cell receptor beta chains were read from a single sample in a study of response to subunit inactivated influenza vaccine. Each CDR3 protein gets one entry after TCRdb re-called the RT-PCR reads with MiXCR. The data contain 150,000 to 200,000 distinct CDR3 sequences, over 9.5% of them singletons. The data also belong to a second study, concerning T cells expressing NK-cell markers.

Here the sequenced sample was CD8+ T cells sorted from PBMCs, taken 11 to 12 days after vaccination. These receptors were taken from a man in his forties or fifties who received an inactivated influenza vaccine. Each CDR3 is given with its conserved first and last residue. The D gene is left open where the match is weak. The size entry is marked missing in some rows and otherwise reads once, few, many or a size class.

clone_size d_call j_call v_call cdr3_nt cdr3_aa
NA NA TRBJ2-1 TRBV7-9 TGTGCCAGCAGCCACGCTGATCGGTGGAATGAGCAGTTCTTC CASSHADRWNEQFF
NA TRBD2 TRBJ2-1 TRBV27 TGTGCCAGCAGTTTGAGCGGGAGCCCCCACAATGAGCAGTTCTTC CASSLSGSPHNEQFF
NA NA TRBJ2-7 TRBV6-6 TGTGCCAGCAGTTTTCAGGGTTTCGACGAGCAGTACTTC CASSFQGFDEQYF
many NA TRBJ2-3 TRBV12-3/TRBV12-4 TGTGCCAGCAGTTTGGAACCGGAGATCACAGATACGCAGTATTTT CASSLEPEITDTQYF
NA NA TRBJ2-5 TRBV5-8 TGTGCCAGCATCCTCCGGGGGGCTATTTTGGAGACCCAGTACTTC CASILRGAILETQYF
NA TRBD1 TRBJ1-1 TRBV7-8 TGTGCCAGCAGCTCGGGACAGGGGATAATGAACACTGAAGCTTTCTTT CASSSGQGIMNTEAFF
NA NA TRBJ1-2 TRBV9 TGTGCCAGCAGCTCCCCCCTGGGAGGGAAGTGGAGCAACTATGGCTACACCTTC CASSSPLGGKWSNYGYTF
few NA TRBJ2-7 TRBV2 TGTGCCAGCAGTGTACAGGACCCCTCCTACGAGCAGTACTTC CASSVQDPSYEQYF
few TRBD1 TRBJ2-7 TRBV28 TGTGCCAGCAGGCATAATCGGGACAGCTCCTACGAGCAGTACTTC CASRHNRDSSYEQYF
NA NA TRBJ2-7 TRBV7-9 TGTGCCAGCAGCTTACAGAATTGGGACGGACCCTACGAGCAGTACTTC CASSLQNWDGPYEQYF
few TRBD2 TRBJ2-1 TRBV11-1 TGTGCCAGCAGCAAAGGGACTAGCGGGTTTGAATATTACAATGAGCAGTTCTTC CASSKGTSGFEYYNEQFF
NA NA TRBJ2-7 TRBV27 TGTGCCAGCAAAGAGTCAGGACTTACCTACGAGCAGTACTTC CASKESGLTYEQYF
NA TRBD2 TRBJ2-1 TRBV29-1 TGCAGCGTTAGTCTAGCGGGATTCCCCTCCAATGAGCAGTTCTTC CSVSLAGFPSNEQFF
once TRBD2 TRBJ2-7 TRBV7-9 TGTGCCAGCAGCTTAACCGAAACGCGGGAGGTATACTACGAGCAGTACTTC CASSLTETREVYYEQYF
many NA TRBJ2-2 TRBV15 TGTGCCACCAGCAGAGATGGGACCTCCACCGGGGAGCTGTTTTTT CATSRDGTSTGELFF
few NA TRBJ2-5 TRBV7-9 TGTGCCAGCAGGTCTCAAGAGACCCAGTACTTC CASRSQETQYF
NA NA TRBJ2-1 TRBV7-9 TGTGCCAGCAGCTCTGAAGATGAGCAGTTCTTC CASSSEDEQFF
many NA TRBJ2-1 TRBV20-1 TGCAGTGCTGTGGGCAGGGACGTCTACAATGAGCAGTTCTTC CSAVGRDVYNEQFF
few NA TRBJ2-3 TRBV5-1 TGCGCCAGCAGCTCCGACAGGTCTTCCACAGATACGCAGTATTTT CASSSDRSSTDTQYF
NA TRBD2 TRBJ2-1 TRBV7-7 TGTGCCAGCAGCTTAGAGGCGGGAGGGAATGAGCAGTTCTTC CASSLEAGGNEQFF
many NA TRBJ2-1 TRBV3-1 TGTGCCAGCAGTCCCCCGAGGGGAGAGGGTTGGAATGAGCAGTTCTTC CASSPPRGEGWNEQFF
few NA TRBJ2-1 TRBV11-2 TGTGCCAGCAGCACCGACAGATACAATGAGCAGTTCTTC CASSTDRYNEQFF
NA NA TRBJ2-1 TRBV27 TGTGCCAGCAGTTTATCGAGTTTCGGGAAGGAGCAGTTCTTC CASSLSSFGKEQFF
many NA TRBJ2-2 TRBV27 TGTGCCAGCAGTTTACATCGGACCGGGGAGCTGTTTTTT CASSLHRTGELFF
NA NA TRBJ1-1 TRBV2 TGTGCCAGCAGTGAAGTTTGGGACGGCAAAGCTTTCTTT CASSEVWDGKAFF
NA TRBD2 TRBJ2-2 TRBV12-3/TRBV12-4 TGTGCCAGCAGTTTACTAGCGGGAGGGCCAGGTACCGGGGAGCTGTTTTTT CASSLLAGGPGTGELFF
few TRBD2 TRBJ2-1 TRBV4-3 TGCGCCAGCAGCCGTACTAGCGGGGGACCAAATGAGCAGTTCTTC CASSRTSGGPNEQFF
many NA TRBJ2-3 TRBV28 TGTGCCAGCAGTTTGGCCCGGGGCACAGATACGCAGTATTTT CASSLARGTDTQYF
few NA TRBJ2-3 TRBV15 TGTGCCACCAGCAAGACTTTACCTAACACAGATACGCAGTATTTT CATSKTLPNTDTQYF
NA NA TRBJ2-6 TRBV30 TGTGCCTGGAGTGTATACGGGGAAGTCGGGGCCAACGTCCTGACTTTC CAWSVYGEVGANVLTF
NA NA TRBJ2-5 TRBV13 TGTGCCAGCAGCTCCAGGAAGAAACAAGAGACCCAGTACTTC CASSSRKKQETQYF
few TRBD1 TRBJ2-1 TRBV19 TGTGCCAGTAGTGTCGATCCTGGGACAGGGAAAGGCAATGAGCAGTTCTTC CASSVDPGTGKGNEQFF
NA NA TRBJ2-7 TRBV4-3 TGCGCCAGCAGCCAAGACAGGCCTACTGGGCAGTACTTC CASSQDRPTGQYF
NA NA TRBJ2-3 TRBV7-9 TGTACCAGCAGCTTTAATTTCGGGGGATCCACAGATACGCAGTATTTT CTSSFNFGGSTDTQYF
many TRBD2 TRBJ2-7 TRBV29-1 TGCAGCGTTGCGGGGCTAGCGGGGTCGAGCTCCTACGAGCAGTACTTC CSVAGLAGSSSYEQYF
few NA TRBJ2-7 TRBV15 TGTGCCACCAGCAGAGATCGTGTCACCTCCTACGAGCAGTACTTC CATSRDRVTSYEQYF
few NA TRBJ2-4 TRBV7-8 TGTGCCAGCAGCTTAAACCCTCCGGCACTAGCCAAAAACATTCAGTACTTC CASSLNPPALAKNIQYF
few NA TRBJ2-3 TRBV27 TGTGCCAGCAGTTTAGAGGGGTGGGGAGATACGCAGTATTTT CASSLEGWGDTQYF
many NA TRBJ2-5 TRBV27 TGTGCCAGCAGTTCTATTCGGGGGGCAGAGACCCAGTACTTC CASSSIRGAETQYF
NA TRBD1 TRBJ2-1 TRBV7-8 TGTGCCAGCTACCGAAAGACCGACAGGGGACTCTCGGTTGAGCAGTTCTTC CASYRKTDRGLSVEQFF
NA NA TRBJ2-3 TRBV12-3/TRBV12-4 TGTGCCAGCAGTTTAGCCCCCTCGACGGGCAGGGAAGATACGCAGTATTTT CASSLAPSTGREDTQYF
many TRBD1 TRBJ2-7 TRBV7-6 TGTGCCAGCAGCTTGGGGGTTACCGGGACAGGGGCGCTCGGCGAGCAGTACTTC CASSLGVTGTGALGEQYF
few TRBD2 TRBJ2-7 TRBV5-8 TGTGCCAGCAGCTTCGGGGGGGGATACGAGCAGTACTTC CASSFGGGYEQYF
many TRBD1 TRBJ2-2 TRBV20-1 TGCAGTGCTAGAGATCTGGTGGGACAGACCAACACCGGGGAGCTGTTTTTT CSARDLVGQTNTGELFF
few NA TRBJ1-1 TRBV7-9 TGTGCCAGCAGCCCAGGCCAGGGTTATGCCGAAGCTTTCTTT CASSPGQGYAEAFF
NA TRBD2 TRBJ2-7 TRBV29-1 TGCAGCGTTGGCGGCGGACTAGGGGCCTACGAGCAGTACTTC CSVGGGLGAYEQYF
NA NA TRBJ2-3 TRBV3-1 TGTGCCAGCAGCCAAGGGCCCTACGAGTATTTT CASSQGPYEYF
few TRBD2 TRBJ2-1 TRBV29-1 TGCAGCGTTCAACTAAGACTAGCGCCTCTCTCCTACAATGAGCAGTTCTTC CSVQLRLAPLSYNEQFF
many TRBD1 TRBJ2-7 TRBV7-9 TGTGCCAGCAGCCCCGGGACAGGGTTTGGTGAGCAGTACTTC CASSPGTGFGEQYF
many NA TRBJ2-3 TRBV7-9 TGTGCCAGCAGCTACACGGGAGTTGGCACAGATACGCAGTATTTT CASSYTGVGTDTQYF